These 14 T cell receptor beta chains share one sample of origin, sequenced in a study of shared clonotypes between healthy human individuals. Generated by immunoSEQ multiplex PCR, the TCRdb table keeps only in-frame clones and is missing some. The table has approximately 2.5 million clones, 80% to 95% seen once. Sequencing was carried out using naive CD4+ T cells from PBMCs. Subset noted: CD45RA+ positively selected. Receptor source: a man younger than 30 in good health. Some clones in this sample may be carry-over from other donors' samples.

The chain uses TRBV29-1 and TRBJ2-6, with D uncertain. Germline V lookup: CDR1 SQVTM, CDR2 ANQGSEA. The CDR3 loop spans 13 amino acids. Trimming pared 6 bases from V and 4 bases from J, leaving 10 bases between. The CDR3 loop reads CSVAPTGANVLTF. The CDR3 region has the DNA TGCAGCGTAGCACCCACGGGGGCCAACGTCCTGACTTTC.

The chain joins TRBV6-6 to TRBJ1-4, with D possibly matching TRBD1 (5 bases). The CDR3 consists of 15 residues. V was shortened by 5 bases and J by 0 bases, with 10 bases between the two germline ends. From germline, CDR1 is MNHNY and CDR2 SVGAGI (reference sequence). The CDR3 DNA reads TGTGCCAGCAGTGGCAGGGCCCCAACTAATGAAAAACTGTTTTTT. Translating gives CASSGRAPTNEKLFF.

To note about this clone: This CDR3 is also generated by other DNA sequences in the sample. The chain employs TRBV18 and TRBJ2-2; possibly TRBD1 for D (6 bases). The ends were cut back, 1 base at V and 4 bases at J, with 7 bases in the middle. The CDR3 length is 14 residues. The germline V gene encodes CDR1 KGHSH and CDR2 LQKENI. The CDR3, as DNA: TGTGCCAGCTCACCACAGGACAGCACCGGGGAGCTGTTTTTT. The encoded protein is CASSPQDSTGELFF.

The gene calls are TRBV2 and TRBJ2-2; TRBD1 aligns across 8 bases. V trimming: 0 bases; J trimming: 6 bases; junction bases outside the gene matches: 6. CDR1 and CDR2 from the germline V gene are SNHLY and FYNNEI. This CDR3 contains 16 residues. Written as DNA, the CDR3 is TGTGCCAGCAGTGAAGCGGGGACAGGACGGTCCGGGGAGCTGTTTTTT. It codes for CASSEAGTGRSGELFF.

The sample holds one count of this clone. The V gene is TRBV10-3, the J gene TRBJ2-7, with TRBD1 as a possible D gene (6 bases). This CDR3 spans 13 amino acids. Germline lookup yields CDR1 ENHRY and CDR2 SYGVKD. The V end was cut by 6 bases, the J end by 5 bases, with 14 bases between. The CDR3 DNA sequence: TGTGCCATCAGCCGGACAGATTTCGACGAGCAGTACTTC. Its translation: CAISRTDFDEQYF.

The CDR3 sequence: CAWSVRGTLTEAFF. CDR3 in DNA: TGTGCCTGGAGTGTGAGGGGGACCTTGACTGAAGCTTTCTTT. This chain joins TRBV30 and TRBJ1-1; TRBD1 might be the D (6 bases). Per germline, CDR1 GTSNPN and CDR2 SVGIG (reference sequence). This CDR3 contains 14 residues. The V and J ends lost 0 bases and 5 bases respectively, with 13 bases between them.

This chain joins TRBV9 and TRBJ2-3; 10 bases agree with TRBD2. Germline V gene sequence: CDR1 SGDLS, CDR2 YYNGEE. J gave up 4 bases and V 1 base, and 3 bases lay outside the gene matches. The CDR3 covers 15 residues. CDR3 nucleotides: TGTGCCAGCAGCGTACTAGCGGGAGTTCCAGATACGCAGTATTTT. It codes for CASSVLAGVPDTQYF.

The gene calls are TRBV19 and TRBJ1-1, with D hard to call. CDR3 size: 15 residues. CDR1 and CDR2 from the germline V gene are LNHDA and SQIVND (reference sequence). V lost 7 bases, J lost 2 bases, and 17 bases lay in between. The CDR3 region is CASTTIQTSNTEAFF. For the CDR3, the DNA is TGTGCCAGTACAACGATACAGACCTCCAACACTGAAGCTTTCTTT.

The chain has TRBV5-1 and TRBJ2-3; 11 bases match TRBD1. Germline values: CDR1 SGHRS, CDR2 YFSETQ. There are 16 residues in the CDR3. The V segment lost 4 bases and the J segment 3 bases; nucleotides outside the gene matches: 7. The CDR3 region is CASSHQGQGATDTQYF. In DNA form, the CDR3 reads TGCGCCAGCAGCCATCAAGGACAGGGGGCAACAGATACGCAGTATTTT.

J is TRBJ2-1 and V is TRBV7-3, with TRBD2 matching over 7 bases. The CDR3 spans 12 residues. Germline lookup yields CDR1 SGHTA and CDR2 FQGTGA. Unmatched junction bases numbered 7, after V lost 5 bases and J lost 12 bases. The CDR3 nucleotides read TGTGCCAGCAGCCAATTAACGGGAGGGCAGTTCTTC. This codes for CASSQLTGGQFF.

The genes are TRBV7-3 and TRBJ2-6; D may be TRBD2 (5 bases). V was clipped by 8 bases and J by 4 bases, with 9 bases between them. Germline lookup yields CDR1 SGHTA and CDR2 FQGTGA. CDR3 size: 13 residues. CDR3 loop: CASGLPGANVLTF. CDR3 DNA sequence: TGTGCCAGCGGACTCCCCGGGGCCAACGTCCTGACTTTC.

Regarding this clone: Other DNA sequences in this sample translate to the same CDR3. The chain joins TRBV5-1 to TRBJ1-4, with 7 bases aligning to TRBD1. The CDR3 contains 15 residues. Germline lookup yields CDR1 SGHRS and CDR2 YFSETQ. With V trimmed by 4 bases and J by 5 bases, 8 bases remained unmatched. CDR3 DNA sequence: TGCGCCAGCAGCCCGGGGGGACAGCCAAATGAAAAACTGTTTTTT. Translating it yields CASSPGGQPNEKLFF.

The rearrangement links TRBV27 to TRBJ2-1, with TRBD2 identical over 13 bases. V gave up 6 bases and J gave up 10 bases; unmatched junction bases: 3. The CDR3 runs to 13 residues. Looked up from germline, CDR1 is MNHEY and CDR2 is SMNVEV (reference sequence). The CDR3 coding sequence is TGTGCCAGCAGGGGACTAGCGGGACAGGAGCAGTTCTTC. This gives the protein CASRGLAGQEQFF.

With regard to this clone: Other nucleotide sequences from this sample produce the same CDR3. The chain uses TRBV2 and TRBJ1-1; 9 bases are a match to TRBD1. This CDR3 has 13 amino acids. CDR1 SNHLY and CDR2 FYNNEI come from the germline V gene. V lost 6 bases to trimming and J lost 1 base; unmatched junction nucleotides: 0. CDR3 bases: TGTGCCAGCAGGGGACAGGGGAACACTGAAGCTTTCTTT. This codes for CASRGQGNTEAFF. Full variable domain (remainder filled in from reference TRBV2 and TRBJ1-1): EPEVTQTPSHQVTQMGQEVILRCVPISNHLYFYWYRQILGQKVEFLVSFYNNEISEKSEIFDDQFSVERPDGSNFTLKIRSTKLEDSAMYFCASRGQGNTEAFFGQGTRLTVV.